These T cell receptor beta chains were read from a single sample in a study of blood T cell repertoires in COVID-19. Profiling relied on immunoSEQ multiplex PCR, and the TCRdb table lists in-frame clones only, not all of them. The sample yields 250,000 to 300,000 clones, 86% seen once. Sequenced input: peripheral blood. The receptors shown here come from a man aged 18 to 30 with active or convalescent COVID-19. The CDR3 runs from the conserved cysteine through the conserved F or W. A D gene is named only where the DNA matches it firmly. The listing skips clone size in some rows; elsewhere it reads once, few, many or a size class.

j_gene,v_gene,abundance,d_gene,CDR3aa,CDR3nt
TRBJ2-2,TRBV6-5,.,TRBD1,CASRPQGAHGELFF,TGTGCCAGCAGACCACAGGGGGCCCACGGGGAGCTGTTTTTT
TRBJ2-3,TRBV28,.,TRBD2,CASTPGGPDTQYF,TGTGCCAGCACCCCGGGGGGGCCAGATACGCAGTATTTT
TRBJ2-7,TRBV29-1,.,.,CSVEVGTTYEQYF,TGCAGCGTTGAGGTCGGAACTACCTACGAGCAGTACTTC
TRBJ1-1,TRBV28,.,.,CASSLYAGSTEAFF,TGTGCCAGCAGTTTATATGCAGGGTCCACTGAAGCTTTCTTT
TRBJ2-7,TRBV11-2,few,TRBD1,CASRPAGTGGSRRDF,TGTGCCAGCAGGCCCGCCGGGACAGGGGGCTCCCGGCGGGATTTC
TRBJ1-4,TRBV5-1,.,.,CASSLSQGREKLFF,TGCGCCAGCAGCTTGTCACAGGGTAGGGAAAAACTGTTTTTT
TRBJ2-5,TRBV9,.,.,CASSVKGGEETQYF,TGTGCCAGCAGCGTCAAAGGGGGGGAAGAGACCCAGTACTTC
TRBJ1-4,TRBV11-3,.,TRBD1,CASSSVPGQGRRLFF,TGTGCCAGCAGCTCAGTCCCGGGACAGGGAAGAAGACTGTTTTTT
TRBJ1-1,TRBV11-3,.,TRBD1,CASSLGDRGPFTEAFF,TGTGCCAGCAGCTTAGGGGACAGGGGACCATTCACTGAAGCTTTCTTT
TRBJ2-3,TRBV12-3/TRBV12-4,.,TRBD2,CASRGGFTDTQYF,TGTGCCAGCCGGGGGGGGTTTACAGATACGCAGTATTTT
TRBJ1-1,TRBV9,.,.,CASSGSGGTEAFF,TGTGCCAGCAGCGGATCGGGCGGGACTGAAGCTTTCTTT
TRBJ2-1,TRBV12-3/TRBV12-4,once,.,CASSSGSLSSQFF,TGTGCCAGCAGTTCAGGGTCATTAAGTAGTCAGTTCTTC
TRBJ2-1,TRBV6-5,.,.,CASSYPGRGGKQFF,TGTGCCAGCAGTTACCCCGGGCGGGGAGGTAAGCAGTTCTTC
TRBJ2-3,TRBV7-3,.,.,CASSYGLFPDTQYF,TGTGCCAGCAGCTACGGACTGTTCCCAGATACGCAGTATTTT
TRBJ1-4,TRBV28,.,TRBD1,CASSPGTVDIGTNEKLFF,TGTGCCAGCAGTCCGGGGACAGTTGATATTGGAACTAATGAAAAACTGTTTTTT
TRBJ2-3,TRBV19,.,.,CASRPLRGTDTQYF,TGTGCCAGCCGCCCCTTACGGGGCACAGATACGCAGTATTTT
TRBJ1-2,TRBV2,.,TRBD1,CASSVGTDYGYTF,TGTGCCAGCAGTGTTGGGACAGACTATGGCTACACCTTC
TRBJ2-2,TRBV5-1,.,TRBD1,CASSERTGGELFF,TGCGCCAGCAGCGAAAGGACAGGAGGGGAGCTGTTTTTT